This is a list of T cell receptor beta chains from one sample in a study of monozygotic twins with inflammatory bowel disease. TCRdb reworked the 5' RACE reads into one entry per CDR3 protein, no DNA. The sample spans about 210,000 distinct CDR3 sequences; the ten largest clones claim approximately 1.6%. Material for sequencing was blood. The receptors here all came from a human donor with ulcerative colitis or Crohn's disease, or a healthy co-twin of an affected twin (not recorded which). CDR3s include the opening cysteine and the closing phenylalanine or tryptophan.

j_gene: TRBJ1-5; v_gene: TRBV5-5; CDR3aa: CASSLEWGGQPQHF
j_gene: TRBJ2-7; v_gene: TRBV7-9; CDR3aa: CASSKNGGTWGDEQYF
j_gene: TRBJ2-7; v_gene: TRBV5-1; CDR3aa: CASSLSGTRTYEQYF
j_gene: TRBJ2-1; v_gene: TRBV19; CDR3aa: CASSLLAGGPNEQFF
j_gene: TRBJ1-5; v_gene: TRBV24-1; CDR3aa: CATSDRGQYQPQHF
j_gene: TRBJ2-3; v_gene: TRBV7-2; CDR3aa: CASSAERTYTDTQYF
j_gene: TRBJ1-1; v_gene: TRBV12-3/TRBV12-4; CDR3aa: CASRPSTDRVRTEAFF
j_gene: TRBJ1-1; v_gene: TRBV29-1; CDR3aa: CSVVGTGNTEDFF
j_gene: TRBJ1-3; v_gene: TRBV18; CDR3aa: CASSLGFQRTGNTIYF
j_gene: TRBJ2-3; v_gene: TRBV5-1; CDR3aa: CASSFTWDTQYF
j_gene: TRBJ2-2; v_gene: TRBV15; CDR3aa: CATSRISTGKAGELFF
j_gene: TRBJ1-3; v_gene: TRBV6-5; CDR3aa: CASSYGSAGNTIYF
j_gene: TRBJ2-2; v_gene: TRBV6-6; CDR3aa: CASSFRGTGELFF
j_gene: TRBJ1-2; v_gene: TRBV13; CDR3aa: CASSYSNARQGLYGYTF
j_gene: TRBJ2-7; v_gene: TRBV5-1; CDR3aa: CASSLRDRSDRGGREYF
j_gene: TRBJ2-1; v_gene: TRBV4-1; CDR3aa: CASSRAFKGINEQFF
j_gene: TRBJ1-4; v_gene: TRBV12-3/TRBV12-4; CDR3aa: CASSPSSGQINEKLFF
j_gene: TRBJ2-3; v_gene: TRBV2; CDR3aa: CASSADGERNTQYF